Below, one T cell receptor beta chain is given with its context. Its antigen is undetermined. The sample is drawn from a study of cytomegalovirus exposure and HLA in healthy donors. PCR employed 60 Vbeta and 13 Jbeta primers. Profiling relied on immunoSEQ multiplex PCR, and the TCRdb table lists in-frame clones only, not all of them. Of tens of thousands of clones in the sample, around four fifths were seen once. Study observations and caveats: Sequencing artifact likely explains a cluster of highly shared sequence variants. A later analysis reportedly found that, within productive TCRs, an Asian-associated ancestry cluster had fewer N-insertions than the mean observed across the roughly 670 donors. CMV serostatus was the only recorded immune exposure for donors.

This clonotype was obtained from a male donor in good health and CMV-seropositive. Material for sequencing was PBMCs.

The CDR3: CASIRAISFRYGYTF. CDR3 DNA: TGTGCCAGCATAAGAGCTATTTCGTTCCGCTATGGCTACACCTTC. V usage is TRBV5-8 and J usage is TRBJ1-2; D uncertain. There are 15 residues in the CDR3. Trimming cost V 6 bases and J 4 bases, with 19 bases left between them. Per germline, CDR1 SGHTS and CDR2 YDEGEE.